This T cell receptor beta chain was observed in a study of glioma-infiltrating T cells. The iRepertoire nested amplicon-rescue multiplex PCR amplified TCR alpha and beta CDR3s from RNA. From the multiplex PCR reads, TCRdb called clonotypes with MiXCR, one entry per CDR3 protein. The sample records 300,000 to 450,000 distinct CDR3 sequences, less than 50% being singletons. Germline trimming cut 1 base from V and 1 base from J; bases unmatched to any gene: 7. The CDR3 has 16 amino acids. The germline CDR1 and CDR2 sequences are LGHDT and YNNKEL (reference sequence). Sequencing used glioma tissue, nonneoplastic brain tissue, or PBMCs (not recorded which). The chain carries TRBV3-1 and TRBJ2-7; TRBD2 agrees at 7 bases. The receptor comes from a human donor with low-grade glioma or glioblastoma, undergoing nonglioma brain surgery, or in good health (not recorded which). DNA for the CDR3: TGTGCCAGCAGCCAAGGTCCACCGGGAGGATCCTACGAGCAGTACTTC. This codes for CASSQGPPGGSYEQYF.